The clone carrying this T cell receptor beta chain was picked up a small number of times. CDR1 and CDR2 from the germline V gene are MGHRA and YSYEKL. The CDR3 spans 15 residues. Trimming removed 2 bases at V and 4 bases at J, with 11 bases between. This entry is derived from a study of blood T cells in healthy people across ages. With a J-beta primer mix and a sample-barcoded 5' primer, a second PCR ran 7 to 11 cycles. TCRdb redid the calling of the 5' RACE reads with MiXCR, one entry per CDR3 protein. The data contain 760,000 or so distinct CDR3 sequences, roughly 25% of them singletons. This sample was shared with a second study, whose subject was T cells of mothers and their children. In that study: Thymic selection molds TCR recombination output in a comparable way in related and unrelated pairs. Overlap measured in related mother-child pairs was slightly, non-significantly higher than in unrelated pairs.

The sample taken for sequencing was blood. The chain links TRBV4-1 to TRBJ2-2; D uncertain. The receptor's source is a boy aged 5-17 years in good health. The CDR3 sequence is CASSQLRDPTGELFF. Here the CDR3 DNA reads TGCGCCAGCAGCCAACTCCGCGACCCCACCGGGGAGCTGTTTTTT.